This is a list of T cell receptor beta chains from one sample in a study of T cells after yellow fever vaccination. TCRdb fed the 5' RACE reads into MiXCR, producing one record per CDR3 protein. The table lists some 500,000 distinct CDR3 sequences, roughly 14% of them singletons. The specimen comprised PBMCs, sampled on the day of the yellow fever booster vaccination. Every receptor here comes from a man aged 30 to 39 who received the YFV17D yellow fever vaccine. The CDR3 runs from the conserved cysteine through the conserved F or W. Each record gives: V gene, CDR3 protein.

TRBV7-2 CASRIEGRVSEQYF
TRBV5-5 CASSLSGTSRDEQYF
TRBV5-1 CASSGPVKARGRNSDTQYF
TRBV5-1 CASRTQGGSYEQYF
TRBV23-1 CASSQSGKLTLASYTQYF
TRBV27 CASSLTAHYGYTF
TRBV29-1 CSVTRGGNTGELFF
TRBV4-3 CASSQGYSTGTQYF
TRBV20-1 CSASGARLNTGELFF
TRBV7-7 CASGLVGGAGETQYF